The 20 T cell receptor beta chains presented below share a single source sample, sequenced in a study of blood T cell repertoires in COVID-19. Libraries were prepared by immunoSEQ multiplex PCR; TCRdb keeps only in-frame clonotypes and omits some of them. The sample includes over 25,000 clones, about 90% seen only once; the top ten take 3.5%. Sequencing was carried out using peripheral blood. The receptors stem from a human donor in a cohort sampled during active COVID-19.

This sequence joins TRBV28 and TRBJ2-3; no clear D gene. The CDR3 length is 14 residues. V was pared by 2 bases and J by 0 bases, with 6 bases between. CDR1 and CDR2 from the germline V gene are MDHEN and SYDVKM. CDR3 sequence reads: CASSLGQSTDTQYF. The CDR3 region has the DNA TGTGCCAGCAGTTTAGGGCAGAGCACAGATACGCAGTATTTT.

This chain uses TRBV19 with TRBJ1-3; TRBD1 aligns across 10 bases. The CDR3 covers 15 residues. With 5 bases clipped from V and 2 bases from J, the junction kept 3 bases outside the gene matches. Germline assignment: CDR1 LNHDA and CDR2 SQIVND (reference sequence). This CDR3 reads CASSWGQGTGNTIYF. The CDR3 DNA follows: TGTGCCAGTAGTTGGGGACAGGGGACTGGAAACACCATATATTTT.

The chain has TRBV6-5 and TRBJ2-7; 8 bases are a match to TRBD1. The CDR3 has 12 amino acids. V trimming: 5 bases; J trimming: 7 bases; junction bases outside the gene matches: 4. Germline CDR1 reads MNHEY; CDR2 reads SVGAGI. CDR3 sequence (DNA): TGTGCCAGCAGTAGACAGGGGAGGGAGCAGTACTTC. This sequence encodes CASSRQGREQYF.

This clone occurred once. The rearrangement links TRBV9 to TRBJ2-7, with D possibly TRBD1 on 5 matching bases. Trimming stripped 0 bases from V and 3 bases from J, with 7 bases between. The germline CDR1 and CDR2 sequences are SGDLS and YYNGEE. The CDR3 consists of 13 residues. CDR3 nucleotides: TGTGCCAGCAGCGTAGGGGGCATCTACGAGCAGTACTTC. As protein: CASSVGGIYEQYF.

V usage is TRBV4-3 and J usage is TRBJ1-6, with 7 nucleotides matching TRBD1. The CDR3 has 15 residues. Looked up from germline, CDR1 is LGHNA and CDR2 is YSLEER. V was pared by 5 bases and J by 11 bases, with 12 bases of the junction left unmatched. The chain's CDR3 is CASSESWTGGPPLHF. In DNA form, the CDR3 reads TGCGCCAGCAGCGAGTCCTGGACAGGAGGGCCACCCCTCCACTTT.

The chain links TRBV7-9 to TRBJ2-7; 7 bases line up with TRBD1. Germline loops: CDR1 SEHNR, CDR2 FQNEAQ (reference sequence). J was trimmed by 0 bases and V by 5 bases; bases with no gene match: 7. The CDR3 has 15 residues. In nucleotides, the CDR3 is TGTGCCAGCAGCCGGGCCGGGACAGCCTCCTACGAGCAGTACTTC. Protein sequence: CASSRAGTASYEQYF.

J is TRBJ2-1 and V is TRBV3-1 (or the pseudogene TRBV3-2); 9 nucleotides match TRBD2. Germline V lookup: CDR1 LGHDT, CDR2 YNNKEL (reference sequence). V was clipped by 3 bases and J by 7 bases; unmatched bases: 7. This CDR3 contains 15 residues. CDR3 nucleotides: TGTGCCAGCAGCCAGAGTCGCGGGGGGGCGAATGAGCAGTTCTTC. Translating gives CASSQSRGGANEQFF.

This rearrangement joins TRBV3-1 (or the pseudogene TRBV3-2) to TRBJ1-4, with TRBD1 as a possible D gene (5 bases). CDR3 size: 12 residues. V was shortened by 0 bases and J by 11 bases, with 7 bases between the two germline ends. Per the germline V gene, CDR1 is LGHDT and CDR2 is YNNKEL (reference sequence). The CDR3 DNA reads TGTGCCAGCAGCCAAGACAGGGTTAAACTGTTTTTT. Translation: CASSQDRVKLFF.

This sequence joins TRBV12-3 or TRBV12-4 and TRBJ2-7, with TRBD1 matching over 8 bases. The CDR3 extends over 13 amino acids. V shed 3 bases, J shed 5 bases, and the junction held 3 bases outside the gene matches. CDR3: CASSLDRVDEQYF. DNA for the CDR3: TGTGCCAGCAGTTTGGACAGGGTGGACGAGCAGTACTTC.

The V call is TRBV5-4, the J call TRBJ2-5; the match to TRBD2 covers 7 bases. Germline CDR1 SGHNT, CDR2 YYREEE (reference sequence). V gave up 2 bases and J gave up 5 bases; unmatched junction bases: 6. The CDR3 extends over 14 amino acids. In DNA, the CDR3 is TGTGCCAGCAGCTTCTCAGCGGGGTACGAGACCCAGTACTTC. It specifies CASSFSAGYETQYF.

The chain couples TRBV7-2 to TRBJ1-5; no clear D gene. Germline V gene data show CDR1 as SGHTA and CDR2 as FQGNSA. V shed 1 base and J shed 3 bases, with 10 bases lying between them. The CDR3 covers 15 residues. The chain's CDR3 is CASSLGGFDNQPQHF. The CDR3 nucleotides are TGTGCCAGCAGCTTAGGAGGGTTCGACAATCAGCCCCAGCATTTT.

This chain connects TRBV6-2 or TRBV6-3 to TRBJ2-5; possibly TRBD2 for D (6 bases). Germline V gene sequence: CDR1 MNHEY, CDR2 SVGEGT. CDR3 length: 15 residues. The V end was cut by 6 bases, the J end by 0 bases, with 14 bases between. CDR3 coding DNA: TGTGCCAGCAGCCCGGGACTTCACCACCAAGAGACCCAGTACTTC. It is translated as CASSPGLHHQETQYF.

This chain links TRBV19 with TRBJ2-2; 12 positions match TRBD1. Germline V gives CDR1 LNHDA, CDR2 SQIVND (reference sequence). V was pared by 3 bases and J by 7 bases, with 3 bases of the junction left unmatched. This CDR3 is 15 amino acids long. The CDR3 loop reads CASSMGQGAIGELFF. The CDR3 coding sequence is TGTGCCAGTAGTATGGGACAGGGGGCCATCGGGGAGCTGTTTTTT.

The J gene is TRBJ2-5, the V gene TRBV19; D possibly corresponds to TRBD2 (6 bases). The germline V gene encodes CDR1 LNHDA and CDR2 SQIVND (reference sequence). Trimming stripped 3 bases from V and 1 base from J, with 9 bases between. The CDR3 has 14 amino acids. Here the CDR3 reads CASSIGGLQETQYF. CDR3 nucleotide sequence: TGTGCCAGTAGTATTGGGGGACTCCAAGAGACCCAGTACTTC.

As DNA, the CDR3 is TGTGCCAGCTCACCACCCCAGGGGCTCTATGGCTACACCTTC. This gives the protein CASSPPQGLYGYTF. The rearrangement joins TRBV18 to TRBJ1-2; possible D gene TRBD1, 6 bases. The V gene lost 0 bases and the J gene lost 4 bases, with 9 bases spanning the gap. The CDR3 contains 14 residues. Germline CDR1 and CDR2: KGHSH and LQKENI.

The sample holds a few counts of this clone. The V call is TRBV7-2, the J call TRBJ1-3, with 8 nucleotides matching TRBD1. Germline V CDR1 and CDR2: SGHTA, FQGNSA. The ends lost 3 bases at V and 6 bases at J; junction bases unmatched: 13. This CDR3 spans 17 amino acids. The CDR3 region has the DNA TGTGCCAGCAGCTTCTTGGACAGGGTTGGACTCGAAAACACCATATATTTT. As protein: CASSFLDRVGLENTIYF.

The chain is built from TRBV6-5 and TRBJ2-7; no clear D gene. The CDR3 has 14 residues. The ends were cut back, 2 bases at V and 0 bases at J, with 8 bases in the middle. CDR1 MNHEY and CDR2 SVGAGI come from the germline V gene. CDR3 DNA: TGTGCCAGCAGTTACGGTACAGCCTCCTACGAGCAGTACTTC. Its translation: CASSYGTASYEQYF.

The gene calls are TRBV6-6 and TRBJ1-5; a weak D match, TRBD1 (6 bases). CDR3 length: 14 amino acids. In germline, CDR1 is MNHNY, CDR2 SVGAGI (reference sequence). The germline V and J ends were trimmed by 0 bases and 7 bases, with 10 bases remaining between them. The CDR3 DNA reads as TGTGCCAGCAGTTACTCAGGGGGTACGCAGCCCCAGCATTTT. Translated, it gives CASSYSGGTQPQHF.

The rearrangement joins TRBV18 to TRBJ1-4; a weak D match, TRBD1 (5 bases). The CDR3 is made up of 15 amino acids. Trimming removed 2 bases from V and 3 bases from J, with 10 bases in between. From germline, CDR1 is KGHSH and CDR2 LQKENI. DNA of the CDR3: TGTGCCAGCTCACCAGGGGCAGGATCTAATGAAAAACTGTTTTTT. Amino acid sequence: CASSPGAGSNEKLFF.

CDR3 nucleotide sequence: TGTGCCAGCAGCTTAGCCGGACGGGGGGGACGCACAGATACGCAGTATTTT. It yields the protein CASSLAGRGGRTDTQYF. The V call is TRBV7-6, the J call TRBJ2-3; 8 nucleotides match TRBD2. The CDR3 contains 17 residues. V lost 0 bases to trimming and J lost 1 base; unmatched junction nucleotides: 6. Germline assignment: CDR1 SGHVS and CDR2 FNYEAQ.